Each of the 32 T cell receptor beta chains below was sequenced from the same sample in a study of shared clonotypes between healthy human individuals. TCRdb's table, derived via immunoSEQ multiplex PCR, lists solely in-frame clones and lacks some. This table has hundreds of thousands of clones, over 65% appearing once. Sequences were obtained from memory CD4+ T cells sorted from blood. As to subset: CD45RA-negative fraction. These receptors were collected from a woman aged 30 to 39 in good health.

As to this clone: A single base separates this from a much larger clone, so it may be a read error. Other DNA sequences of this sample code for an identical CDR3. This chain joins TRBV7-9 and TRBJ2-2; D is undetermined. Trimming took 0 bases from V and 1 from J, leaving 3 bases between them. The germline gives CDR1 SEHNR, CDR2 FQNEAQ (reference sequence). This CDR3 contains 14 residues. The CDR3 spells CASSLAGNTGELFF. The CDR3 region has the DNA TGTGCCAGCAGCTTAGCAGGGAACACCGGGGAGCTGTTTTTT.

Comments on this clone: A read error is possible here, since a much larger clone lies one base away. CDR3 region: CASRIQGDSYEQYF. DNA of the CDR3: TGTGCCAGCAGAATACAGGGGGACTCCTACGAGCAGTACTTC. This chain joins TRBV6-5 and TRBJ2-7; TRBD1 matches at 8 bases. The CDR3 consists of 14 residues. The V segment lost 6 bases and the J segment 0 bases; nucleotides outside the gene matches: 4. Germline V lookup: CDR1 MNHEY, CDR2 SVGAGI.

The chain links TRBV6-1 to TRBJ1-5; no firm D call. There are 16 residues in the CDR3. Germline loops: CDR1 MNHNS, CDR2 SASEGT. V was clipped by 2 bases and J by 11 bases, with 22 bases between them. This chain's CDR3 is CASSERYTGVIKTQHF. Here the CDR3 DNA reads TGTGCCAGCAGTGAACGATACACCGGAGTGATCAAGACCCAGCATTTT.

This sequence joins TRBV9 and TRBJ2-7; D unresolved. The V end lost 0 bases, the J end lost 3 bases, and 13 bases lay between the germline ends. The CDR3 sequence is 15 residues long. Germline CDR1 and CDR2: SGDLS and YYNGEE. The CDR3 nucleotides read TGTGCCAGCAGCGTAGGTCGAGACTTCGACTACGAGCAGTACTTC. Translating it yields CASSVGRDFDYEQYF.

This clone was recorded at least ten times. Other DNA sequences in this specimen translate into the identical CDR3. The chain couples TRBV5-1 to TRBJ2-1; no firm D call. This CDR3 region has 14 residues. Germline values: CDR1 SGHRS, CDR2 YFSETQ. Deletions cut 0 bases from V and 4 bases from J, with 8 bases between. CDR3 amino acids: CASSLGDWYNEQFF. The CDR3 nucleotides read TGCGCCAGCAGCTTGGGGGATTGGTACAATGAGCAGTTCTTC. Using reference TRBV5-1 and TRBJ2-1 for the parts outside the CDR3, the full variable domain is KAGVTQTPRYLIKTRGQQVTLSCSPISGHRSVSWYQQTPGQGLQFLFEYFSETQRNKGNFPGRFSGRQFSNSRSEMNVSTLELGDSALYLCASSLGDWYNEQFFGPGTRLTVL.

This clone was seen only a few times. This chain uses TRBV11-2 with TRBJ2-3; D is unclear. CDR3 size: 17 residues. V gave up 3 bases and J gave up 1 base, with 17 bases separating them. Germline-derived CDR1 and CDR2 are SGHAT and FQNNGV. For the CDR3, the DNA is TGTGCCAGCAGCTTTCTTGACCTCCCAAGAGGCACAGATACGCAGTATTTT. Its protein is CASSFLDLPRGTDTQYF. Based on the CDR3 plus reference TRBV11-2 and TRBJ2-3, the full variable domain is EAGVAQSPRYKIIEKRQSVAFWCNPISGHATLYWYQQILGQGPKLLIQFQNNGVVDDSQLPKDRFSAERLKGVDSTLKIQPAKLEDSAVYLCASSFLDLPRGTDTQYFGPGTRLTVL.

The chain links TRBV19 to TRBJ1-5; perhaps TRBD1 as D (5 bases). From germline, CDR1 is LNHDA and CDR2 SQIVND (reference sequence). The CDR3 is 13 residues long. Trimming took off 11 bases at V and 1 base at J, with 12 bases between the two ends. The CDR3 nucleotides are TGTGCCGGGGGGGGAGGCAGCAATCAGCCCCAGCATTTT. Its translation: CAGGGGSNQPQHF.

As for this clone: Other DNA sequences in this sample translate to the same CDR3. The chain links TRBV5-1 to TRBJ2-5; 14 positions match TRBD2. Unmatched junction bases numbered 3, after V lost 4 bases and J lost 4 bases. The germline gives CDR1 SGHRS, CDR2 YFSETQ. The CDR3 runs 15 residues. The CDR3 bases are TGCGCCAGCAGCCCGGGACTAGCGGGAGTAGAGACCCAGTACTTC. As protein: CASSPGLAGVETQYF.

In this sample, this clone turned up a few times. The CDR3 reads CASSEMNTGELFF. DNA of the CDR3: TGTGCCAGCAGTGAGATGAACACCGGGGAGCTGTTTTTT. The chain couples TRBV6-1 to TRBJ2-2, with D unresolved. The CDR3 consists of 13 residues. CDR1 is MNHNS and CDR2 is SASEGT in the germline V gene. The V end was cut by 3 bases, the J end by 1 base, with 3 bases between.

The chain links TRBV6-1 to TRBJ1-5; tentative D call: TRBD1 (6 bases). Trimming left V 4 bases short and J 4 bases short, with 17 bases between. CDR3 length: 16 residues. The germline V gene has CDR1 MNHNS and CDR2 SASEGT. The CDR3 region has the DNA TGTGCCAGCAGTGCCAATCCTCTTGGGACAAATCAGCCCCAGCATTTT. It yields the protein CASSANPLGTNQPQHF.

The chain uses TRBV11-2 and TRBJ2-7, with 14 bases fitting TRBD2. CDR1 and CDR2 from the germline V gene are SGHAT and FQNNGV. This CDR3 has 17 amino acids. The trim removed 0 bases at V and 2 bases at J, leaving 3 bases unmatched. CDR3 region: CASSLEGTSGSAYEQYF. As DNA, the CDR3 is TGTGCCAGCAGCTTAGAGGGGACTAGCGGGAGCGCCTACGAGCAGTACTTC.

The gene calls are TRBV30 and TRBJ2-3; 12 bases agree with TRBD2. The CDR3 contains 14 residues. V shed 7 bases, J shed 4 bases, and the junction held 6 bases outside the gene matches. Germline V gene data show CDR1 as GTSNPN and CDR2 as SVGIG (reference sequence). The chain's CDR3 is CAFATSGSPDTQYF. CDR3 DNA: TGTGCCTTCGCGACTAGCGGGAGTCCAGATACGCAGTATTTT.

A note on this clone: Additional DNA sequences in this sample encode the identical CDR3. The rearrangement links TRBV19 to TRBJ2-5; 8 nucleotides agree with TRBD1. Germline CDR1 and CDR2: LNHDA and SQIVND (reference sequence). The CDR3 totals 14 residues. The V and J ends lost 2 bases and 3 bases, in that order; junction bases with no gene match: 2. Here the CDR3 reads CASSIRDRKETQYF. The CDR3 bases are TGTGCCAGTAGTATAAGGGACAGGAAAGAGACCCAGTACTTC.

V and J are TRBV6-1 and TRBJ1-3; a weak D match, TRBD1 (5 bases). Trimming left V 3 bases short and J 2 bases short, with 14 bases between. The CDR3 is 16 residues long. Germline V lookup: CDR1 MNHNS, CDR2 SASEGT. The CDR3 DNA is TGTGCCAGCAGTGATCCCCGACAGCATACTGGAAACACCATATATTTT. This gives the protein CASSDPRQHTGNTIYF.

This clone occurred many times. Different DNA sequences within this sample yield the same CDR3. The chain links TRBV5-1 to TRBJ2-5, with D possibly being TRBD2 (6 bases). Germline V lookup: CDR1 SGHRS, CDR2 YFSETQ. Trimming stripped 3 bases from V and 5 bases from J, with 11 bases between. The CDR3 extends over 13 amino acids. In DNA form, the CDR3 reads TGCGCCAGCAGCTCCCCCCGGGGGGAGACCCAGTACTTC. Translating gives CASSSPRGETQYF. Complete variable domain (other parts from reference TRBV5-1 and TRBJ2-5): KAGVTQTPRYLIKTRGQQVTLSCSPISGHRSVSWYQQTPGQGLQFLFEYFSETQRNKGNFPGRFSGRQFSNSRSEMNVSTLELGDSALYLCASSSPRGETQYFGPGTRLLVL.

The J gene is TRBJ2-7, the V gene TRBV7-9, with TRBD2 matching 8 bases. Germline V gives CDR1 SEHNR, CDR2 FQNEAQ (reference sequence). The trim removed 5 bases at V and 5 bases at J, leaving 11 bases unmatched. The CDR3 is 15 residues long. The CDR3 DNA sequence: TGTGCCAGCAGCCCCCGAGCTAGCGGGCTCAACGAGCAGTACTTC. The encoded protein is CASSPRASGLNEQYF.

This clone was recorded a few times. The gene calls are TRBV5-4 and TRBJ2-3, with 9 bases lining up with TRBD2. The germline V gene encodes CDR1 SGHNT and CDR2 YYREEE (reference sequence). V was pared by 0 bases and J by 6 bases, with 2 bases of the junction left unmatched. There are 14 residues in the CDR3. The CDR3 DNA is TGTGCCAGCAGCTTGGGCGGGAGGGGGGATACGCAGTATTTT. Translated: CASSLGGRGDTQYF.

V gene TRBV28 combines with J gene TRBJ1-2, with a weak D call TRBD1 (5 bases). V lost 5 bases and J 8 bases, leaving 18 bases between the germline ends. Germline values: CDR1 MDHEN, CDR2 SYDVKM. This CDR3 comprises 14 residues. CDR3: CASSAGTLGDGYTF. The CDR3 bases are TGTGCCAGCAGTGCCGGGACGCTGGGGGACGGCTACACCTTC.

The chain uses TRBV28 and TRBJ2-5; a possible D gene is TRBD1 (5 bases). Trimming removed 7 bases from V and 4 bases from J, with 19 bases in between. Germline CDR1 is MDHEN and CDR2 is SYDVKM. CDR3 size: 15 residues. The CDR3 DNA reads as TGTGCCAGCAACCCCAGAGTGCAGGGCGGAGAGACCCAGTACTTC. Its translation: CASNPRVQGGETQYF.

A few counts support this clone. The CDR3 spells CASTLGTSGTGQFF. CDR3 DNA sequence: TGCGCCAGCACCCTGGGGACTAGCGGTACTGGGCAGTTCTTC. The genes are TRBV5-1 and TRBJ2-1; the match to TRBD2 covers 11 bases. The CDR3 contains 14 residues. Trimming at V came to 6 bases and at J to 12 bases, leaving 11 bases not matched to a gene. CDR1 and CDR2 from the germline V gene are SGHRS and YFSETQ.

A single count supports this clone. Being one base from a much bigger clone, this may be a read error. The chain is built from TRBV11-2 and TRBJ2-5; D is unclear. Germline V gene data show CDR1 as SGHAT and CDR2 as FQNNGV. The CDR3 has 12 residues. V dropped 5 bases and J dropped 3 bases, with 7 bases sitting between them. CDR3 nucleotides: TGTGCCAGCAGCCGGACGGAAGAGACCCAGTACTTC. Amino acid sequence: CASSRTEETQYF.

This rearrangement joins TRBV10-2 to TRBJ2-1; D not certain. Trimming cost V 7 bases and J 7 bases, with 14 bases left between them. Germline assignment: CDR1 WSHSY and CDR2 SAAADI. The CDR3 extends over 13 amino acids. The CDR3 here is CASISATNNEQFF. CDR3 nucleotides: TGCGCCAGCATAAGCGCGACCAATAATGAGCAGTTCTTC.

V and J are TRBV7-2 and TRBJ2-6; D not certain. Germline-derived CDR1 and CDR2 are SGHTA and FQGNSA. The CDR3 has 14 amino acids. V was pared by 3 bases and J by 6 bases, with 9 bases between. CDR3 nucleotide sequence: TGTGCCAGCAGCTTGTCCGGAGCGGCCAACGTCCTGACTTTC. Its protein is CASSLSGAANVLTF.

The rearrangement uses TRBV21-1 and TRBJ2-7; no check of the table's D call, TRBD1, against the DNA was made. TRBV21-1 counts as a pseudogene. The CDR3 consists of 16 residues. CDR3 DNA: TGTGCCAGCAGCAAAGTGGGGGACAGGAACACCTACGAGCAGTACTTC. Protein sequence: CASSKVGDRNTYEQYF.

This clone came up a few times. V and J are TRBV2 and TRBJ1-1, with a tentative D call TRBD1 (5 bases). Deletions cut 7 bases from V and 2 bases from J, with 11 bases between. Germline-derived CDR1 and CDR2 are SNHLY and FYNNEI. The CDR3 totals 13 residues. The CDR3, as DNA: TGTGCCAGCAAAGGGGACGGAAACACTGAAGCTTTCTTT. Protein: CASKGDGNTEAFF.

This rearrangement joins TRBV7-9 to TRBJ2-7; 11 bases map to TRBD2. Germline values: CDR1 SEHNR, CDR2 FQNEAQ (reference sequence). J gave up 2 bases and V 3 bases, and 9 bases lay outside the gene matches. This CDR3 contains 17 residues. The CDR3 region is CASSFEGGLAVPYEQYF. The CDR3 DNA is TGTGCCAGCAGCTTCGAGGGGGGACTAGCGGTTCCCTACGAGCAGTACTTC.

This clone was recorded at least ten times. Within the sample, other DNA sequences also encode this same CDR3. The chain couples TRBV14 to TRBJ2-1; 9 nucleotides align to TRBD2. V lost 6 bases and J lost 6; bases outside the gene matches: 9. The CDR3 is made up of 15 amino acids. CDR1 is SGHDN, CDR2 FVKESK, per germline. The CDR3 coding sequence is TGTGCCAGCAGTCTCCTGGCGGGAGGGCGCAATGAGCAGTTCTTC. As protein: CASSLLAGGRNEQFF.

Concerning this clone: At the DNA level, this CDR3 is encoded by other sequences in the same sample as well. The V call is TRBV7-2, the J call TRBJ2-1, with D hard to call. The CDR3 spans 14 residues. The V gene lost 1 base and the J gene lost 1 base, with 5 bases spanning the gap. The germline V gene has CDR1 SGHTA and CDR2 FQGNSA. DNA of the CDR3: TGTGCCAGCAGCTTAGACTCTTCCTACAATGAGCAGTTCTTC. The encoded protein is CASSLDSSYNEQFF.

The V and J genes are TRBV5-4 and TRBJ2-5; possibly TRBD2 for D (6 bases). The CDR3 extends over 14 amino acids. Germline V gene lookup returns CDR1 SGHNT and CDR2 YYREEE (reference sequence). V gave up 3 bases and J gave up 2 bases, with 11 bases separating them. In nucleotides, the CDR3 is TGTGCCAGCAGCTCGGGACTGACGCAAGAGACCCAGTACTTC. Translation: CASSSGLTQETQYF.

To note about this clone: A junction boundary mismatches the germline segment, possibly from a read error. The chain is built from TRBV29-1 and TRBJ1-1; D call uncertain. The CDR3 runs 12 residues. CDR1 SQVTM and CDR2 ANQGSEA come from the germline V gene. CDR3 loop: CSVEEQHTEAFF. As DNA, the CDR3 is TGCAGCGTCGAAGAACAGCACACTGAAGCTTTCTTT.

The chain couples TRBV6-5 to TRBJ2-6, with unresolved D. Germline CDR1 and CDR2: MNHEY and SVGAGI. V lost 5 bases and J 1 base, leaving 6 bases between the germline ends. The CDR3 is 14 amino acids. CDR3 amino acids: CASSGRSGANVLTF. DNA of the CDR3: TGTGCCAGCAGTGGGCGGTCTGGGGCCAACGTCCTGACTTTC.

The rearrangement joins TRBV29-1 to TRBJ1-6; maybe TRBD1 (5 bases). Germline CDR1 reads SQVTM; CDR2 reads ANQGSEA. V was pared by 3 bases and J by 9 bases, with 33 bases between. The CDR3 totals 20 residues. DNA of the CDR3: TGCAGCGTTGAGGGCAGGGAGATGGATGAGGACCCCGATTTATCTTCACCCCTCCACTTT. Its protein product is CSVEGREMDEDPDLSSPLHF.